The 18 T cell receptor beta chains presented below share a single source sample, sequenced in a study of Ad26.COV2.S vaccination and SARS-CoV-2 variants. TCRdb keeps only in-frame clones here, not all; method: immunoSEQ multiplex PCR. Here the sample spans 200,000 to 300,000 clones, around 89% being singletons. The treatment is: roughly 19 received Ad26.COV2.S at low or high dose, single or two shots; 5 received placebo; per-sample allocation not given. On day 63 after the first injection, vaccine and placebo recipients gave samples. Source: peripheral blood, taken in a trial of Ad26.COV2.S vaccine versus placebo. Receptors originate from a person between 18 and 65 years old who received the Ad26.COV2.S COVID-19 vaccine or a placebo.

The CDR3 bases are TGTGCCAGCAGTTCCGGAAATACAGGGCGGGAGCAGTACTTC. Its protein is CASSSGNTGREQYF. The rearrangement uses TRBV28 and TRBJ2-7, with D maybe TRBD1 (6 bases). This CDR3 is 14 amino acids long. Trimming removed 4 bases from V and 7 bases from J, with 17 bases in between. Germline V gene data show CDR1 as MDHEN and CDR2 as SYDVKM.

The rearrangement links TRBV30 to TRBJ2-3; D assignment may be TRBD1 or TRBD2 (6 bases each). V lost 1 base and J 1 base, leaving 15 bases between the germline ends. This CDR3 is built from 16 residues. Germline V gene sequence: CDR1 GTSNPN, CDR2 SVGIG (reference sequence). Written as DNA, the CDR3 is TGTGCCTGGAGTGGAGGGGCGGGACATCGCACAGATACGCAGTATTTT. Protein product: CAWSGGAGHRTDTQYF.

The chain employs TRBV27 and TRBJ1-2, with D unresolved. The CDR3 contains 13 residues. V lost 8 bases and J 8 bases, leaving 18 bases between the germline ends. Germline V gives CDR1 MNHEY, CDR2 SMNVEV (reference sequence). The chain's CDR3 is CASRAFEPEGYTF. The DNA for the CDR3 is TGTGCCAGCCGCGCCTTCGAGCCGGAAGGCTACACCTTC.

The J gene is TRBJ2-3, the V gene TRBV4-3; 8 bases align to TRBD1. CDR3 length: 16 amino acids. With 4 bases clipped from V and 1 base from J, the junction kept 7 bases outside the gene matches. Germline V gene sequence: CDR1 LGHNA, CDR2 YSLEER. The chain's CDR3 is CASSRGTGGGTDTQYF. The CDR3 nucleotides are TGCGCCAGCAGCCGAGGAACAGGGGGAGGCACAGATACGCAGTATTTT.

This clone was recorded only once. This chain joins TRBV13 and TRBJ2-3; D is possibly TRBD1 or TRBD2 (6 bases each). This CDR3 has 16 residues. V lost 0 bases to trimming and J lost 12 bases, with 22 bases between them. Germline V gives CDR1 PRHDT, CDR2 FYEKMQ (reference sequence). This chain's CDR3 is CASSLGGLGRGPPQYF. DNA of the CDR3: TGTGCCAGCAGCTTAGGGGGCCTAGGACGGGGGCCCCCTCAGTATTTT. Supplemented by reference TRBV13 and TRBJ2-3, the full variable domain reads AAGVIQSPRHLIKEKRETATLKCYPIPRHDTVYWYQQGPGQDPQFLISFYEKMQSDKGSIPDRFSAQQFSDYHSELNMSSLELGDSALYFCASSLGGLGRGPPQYFGPGTRLTVL.

J is TRBJ1-4 and V is TRBV2; tentatively, D is TRBD1 (6 bases). Trimming stripped 7 bases from V and 3 bases from J, with 12 bases between. The CDR3 length is 14 residues. Germline-derived CDR1 and CDR2 are SNHLY and FYNNEI. The CDR3 spells CASTRDTANEKLFF. The CDR3 DNA reads as TGTGCCAGCACTCGGGACACAGCTAATGAAAAACTGTTTTTT.

CDR3 bases: TGTGCCAGCAGTTACGACTTTCAGGGACAGGGTACTGAAGCTTTCTTT. Amino acid sequence: CASSYDFQGQGTEAFF. The V call is TRBV6-2 or TRBV6-3, the J call TRBJ1-1; 9 bases line up with TRBD1. CDR1 MNHEY and CDR2 SVGEGT come from the germline V gene. V was pared by 2 bases and J by 5 bases, with 9 bases of the junction left unmatched. The CDR3 totals 16 residues.

To note about this clone: Different DNA sequences within this sample yield the same CDR3. The chain is built from TRBV2 and TRBJ1-2; D call uncertain. Trimming stripped 2 bases from V and 5 bases from J, with 9 bases between. The germline gives CDR1 SNHLY, CDR2 FYNNEI. CDR3 length equals 13 residues. The CDR3: CASSENRDYGYTF. CDR3 nucleotide sequence: TGTGCCAGCAGTGAAAATAGGGATTATGGCTACACCTTC.

Concerning this clone itself: The sample has other DNA sequences that encode this CDR3 too. The chain has TRBV28 and TRBJ1-3; D is ambiguous. V gave up 2 bases and J gave up 1 base, with 6 bases separating them. This CDR3 region has 14 residues. Germline V gene data show CDR1 as MDHEN and CDR2 as SYDVKM. CDR3 amino acids: CASSLGFSGNTIYF. DNA of the CDR3: TGTGCCAGCAGTTTAGGGTTTTCTGGAAACACCATATATTTT.

J is TRBJ2-5 and V is TRBV5-1, with 8 bases aligning to TRBD2. The junction had 9 bases not matched to a gene; V was cut back by 0 bases and J by 5 bases. The V gene's germline CDR1 is SGHRS and CDR2 YFSETQ. The CDR3 extends over 16 amino acids. Written as DNA, the CDR3 is TGCGCCAGCAGCTTGGGAGGCCGCGGGGGGACGGAGACCCAGTACTTC. This gives the protein CASSLGGRGGTETQYF.

The chain combines TRBV9 with TRBJ1-2, with 7 bases matching TRBD1. With V trimmed by 0 bases and J by 3 bases, 2 bases remained unmatched. Germline V gives CDR1 SGDLS, CDR2 YYNGEE. The CDR3 consists of 14 residues. The CDR3 nucleotides are TGTGCCAGCAGCGTAGGGCAGGGGGACTATGGCTACACCTTC. Its translation: CASSVGQGDYGYTF.

There are a few counts of this clone. V gene TRBV9 combines with J gene TRBJ1-2; D gene ambiguous. V was pared by 0 bases and J by 4 bases, with 10 bases between. Germline-derived CDR1 and CDR2 are SGDLS and YYNGEE. The CDR3 runs 14 residues. The chain's CDR3 is CASSVEYSSYGYTF. The CDR3, as DNA: TGTGCCAGCAGCGTAGAGTATTCGAGCTATGGCTACACCTTC. Combining the CDR3 with reference TRBV9 and TRBJ1-2 gives the whole variable domain DSGVTQTPKHLITATGQRVTLRCSPRSGDLSVYWYQQSLDQGLQFLIQYYNGEERAKGNILERFSAQQFPDLHSELNLSSLELGDSALYFCASSVEYSSYGYTFGSGTRLTVV.

V and J are TRBV21-1 and TRBJ2-7; TRBD1, the D gene given by the table, was not confirmed from the DNA. TRBV21-1 is flagged as a pseudogene. CDR3 length: 14 amino acids. The DNA of the CDR3 is TGTGCCAGCAGCGAAACAGGGTGCAACTACGAGCAGTACTTC. This translates into CASSETGCNYEQYF.

As concerns this clone: Other DNA sequences from this sample encode an identical CDR3 as well. CDR3 protein: CASSRTRNEQFF. In DNA, the CDR3 is TGTGCCAGCAGCCGAACTAGAAATGAGCAGTTCTTC. This chain uses TRBV11-2 with TRBJ2-1; possibly TRBD2 for D (5 bases). The CDR3 runs 12 residues. V was shortened by 5 bases and J by 7 bases, with 9 bases between the two germline ends. Germline CDR1 is SGHAT and CDR2 is FQNNGV. The variable domain in full, completed from reference TRBV11-2 and TRBJ2-1, reads EAGVAQSPRYKIIEKRQSVAFWCNPISGHATLYWYQQILGQGPKLLIQFQNNGVVDDSQLPKDRFSAERLKGVDSTLKIQPAKLEDSAVYLCASSRTRNEQFFGPGTRLTVL.

Concerning this clone: Different DNA sequences within this sample yield the same CDR3. The chain couples TRBV4-3 to TRBJ1-1; a weak D match, TRBD1 (6 bases). From germline, CDR1 is LGHNA and CDR2 YSLEER. This CDR3 spans 11 amino acids. The V end lost 5 bases, the J end lost 8 bases, and 9 bases lay between the germline ends. In nucleotides, the CDR3 is TGCGCCAGCAGCGGACAGTTCGAAGCTTTCTTT. Translating gives CASSGQFEAFF.

The rearrangement joins TRBV11-3 to TRBJ2-3; D assignment may be TRBD1 or TRBD2 (5 bases each). Trimming took 1 base from V and 7 from J, leaving 12 bases between them. This CDR3 is 14 amino acids long. Germline V CDR1 and CDR2: SGHNT, YENEEA. The CDR3 here is CASSLGGFRNTQYF. The CDR3, as DNA: TGTGCCAGCAGCTTAGGGGGGTTTCGGAATACGCAGTATTTT.

This chain joins TRBV27 and TRBJ2-1, with TRBD2 matching 14 bases. Trimming removed 5 bases from V and 7 bases from J; junction bases left unmatched: 7. Germline V gene data show CDR1 as MNHEY and CDR2 as SMNVEV (reference sequence). The length of the CDR3 is 16 residues. The CDR3 region is CASSAPRTSGRNEQFF. The DNA for the CDR3 is TGTGCCAGCAGTGCACCCCGGACTAGCGGGAGGAATGAGCAGTTCTTC.

The chain carries TRBV6-2 or TRBV6-3 and TRBJ2-7; TRBD2 matches 14 bases. The germline gives CDR1 MNHEY, CDR2 SVGEGT. The length of the CDR3 is 15 residues. V shed 5 bases and J 2 bases; nucleotides not matched to a gene: 2. The CDR3 region is CASSQGLAGAYEQYF. In DNA form, the CDR3 reads TGTGCCAGCAGTCAGGGACTAGCGGGAGCCTACGAGCAGTACTTC.